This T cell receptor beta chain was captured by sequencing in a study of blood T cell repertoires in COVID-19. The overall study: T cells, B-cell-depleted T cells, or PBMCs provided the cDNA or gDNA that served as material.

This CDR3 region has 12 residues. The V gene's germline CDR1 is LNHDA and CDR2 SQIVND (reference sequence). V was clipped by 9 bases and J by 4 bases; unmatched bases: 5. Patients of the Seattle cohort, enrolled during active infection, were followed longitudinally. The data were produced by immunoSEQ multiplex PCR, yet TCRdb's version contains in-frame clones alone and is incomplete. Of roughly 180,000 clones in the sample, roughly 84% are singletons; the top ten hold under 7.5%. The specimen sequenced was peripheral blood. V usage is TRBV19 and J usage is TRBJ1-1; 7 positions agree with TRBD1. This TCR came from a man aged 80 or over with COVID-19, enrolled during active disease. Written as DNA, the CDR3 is TGTGCCAGCAACAGGGGTGGCACTGAAGCTTTCTTT. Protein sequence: CASNRGGTEAFF.